The 28 T cell receptor beta chains below come from one sample, sequenced in a study of T cell repertoires in cytomegalovirus infection (dated by TCRdb to between 2017 and 2020). Sequencing used an Illumina HiSeq 1500. TCRdb itself trimmed the public reads at Q25 with fastp, ran MiXCR and retained productive beta chains. Each CDR3 protein gets just one entry, which takes the most common genes and DNA from the rows behind it. The sample profile shows more than 45,000 distinct CDR3 sequences; around a fifth of them were found once. About two thirds of the sample is held by the ten biggest clonotypes. Antigens for these TCRs are unknown. The treatment or condition label, as the study defines it: in vitro stimulation with specific CMV peptide epitopes to enrich CMV-specific T cells. Sequenced here: CD8+ T cells from cultured PBMCs, sampled from culture after CMV antigen stimulation. These receptors were collected from a human donor in good health (CMV status not recorded). Some clones in this sample may be carry-over from other donors' samples.

In its sample, this clonotype was seen a few times. The CDR3 sequence is CASSLVRQRGLSNTGELFF. The CDR3 DNA reads TGTGCCAGCAGCTTAGTACGCCAGCGGGGCCTTTCGAACACCGGGGAGCTGTTTTTT. This rearrangement joins TRBV7-9 to TRBJ2-2; 7 bases map to TRBD2. This CDR3 has 19 amino acids. In germline, CDR1 is SEHNR, CDR2 FQNEAQ (reference sequence). Germline trimming cut 1 base from V and 0 bases from J; bases unmatched to any gene: 11.

The V and J genes are TRBV28 and TRBJ1-1; D uncertain. Trimming took off 7 bases at V and 2 bases at J, with 8 bases between the two ends. This CDR3 is 12 amino acids long. CDR1 is MDHEN, CDR2 SYDVKM, per germline. The CDR3 loop reads CASNQDNTEAFF. CDR3 nucleotides: TGTGCCAGCAACCAAGATAACACTGAAGCTTTCTTT.

This clonotype was picked up a small number of times. The V and J genes are TRBV7-9 and TRBJ2-1; D gene uncertain. V was cut by 5 bases and J by 0 bases, with 8 bases left in between. CDR1 SEHNR and CDR2 FQNEAQ come from the germline V gene (reference sequence). This CDR3 contains 14 residues. CDR3: CASSPFSSYNEQFF. The CDR3 nucleotides are TGTGCCAGCAGCCCCTTTAGCTCCTACAATGAGCAGTTCTTC.

This clonotype has just a few counts. The J gene is TRBJ2-3, the V gene TRBV19; D uncertain. This CDR3 region has 15 residues. Deletions cut 1 base from V and 2 bases from J, with 10 bases between. Germline-derived CDR1 and CDR2 are LNHDA and SQIVND (reference sequence). In DNA form, the CDR3 reads TGTGCCAGTAGTATAGGGGGTCGCTACACAGATACGCAGTATTTT. Its protein is CASSIGGRYTDTQYF.

The V and J genes are TRBV5-4 and TRBJ2-1, with TRBD2 matching over 9 bases. The CDR3 has 17 residues. Germline values: CDR1 SGHNT, CDR2 YYREEE (reference sequence). V was clipped by 9 bases and J by 8 bases; unmatched bases: 21. The CDR3 reads CATHPYPGGRAMYEQFF. The CDR3 DNA follows: TGTGCCACCCACCCCTACCCAGGCGGGAGGGCCATGTATGAGCAGTTCTTC.

This clonotype was seen many times. This chain uses TRBV27 with TRBJ1-2; TRBD1 is a possible D gene (5 bases). The CDR3 has 16 amino acids. The V and J ends lost 0 bases and 2 bases respectively, with 13 bases between them. From germline, CDR1 is MNHEY and CDR2 SMNVEV (reference sequence). This chain's CDR3 is CASSLSPSTANYGYTF. For the CDR3, the DNA is TGTGCCAGCAGTTTATCTCCCTCGACAGCCAACTATGGCTACACCTTC.

This clonotype was counted between two and nine times. This sequence joins TRBV7-8 and TRBJ1-5; a weak D match, TRBD1 (5 bases). Germline assignment: CDR1 SGHVS and CDR2 FQNEAQ. The V gene lost 4 bases and the J gene lost 5 bases, with 15 bases spanning the gap. The CDR3 runs to 15 residues. In nucleotides, the CDR3 is TGTGCCAGCAGCTGGGGAAAGGCGGGGGATCAGCCCCAGCATTTT. Translation: CASSWGKAGDQPQHF. The full variable domain, rest sourced from reference TRBV7-8 and TRBJ1-5, is GAGVSQSPRYKVAKRGQDVALRCDPISGHVSLFWYQQALGQGPEFLTYFQNEAQLDKSGLPSDRFFAERPEGSVSTLKIQRTQQEDSAVYLCASSWGKAGDQPQHFGDGTRLSIL.

CDR3 nucleotides: TGTGCCAGCTCCGCTGGACGGAACACAGATACGCAGTATTTT. Translating it yields CASSAGRNTDTQYF. The rearrangement uses TRBV28 and TRBJ2-3; no reliable D call. Germline CDR1 is MDHEN and CDR2 is SYDVKM. CDR3 size: 14 residues. Between the trimmed V and J ends, which lost 8 bases and 2 bases, there was a span of 14 bases. Complete variable domain (other parts from reference TRBV28 and TRBJ2-3): DVKVTQSSRYLVKRTGEKVFLECVQDMDHENMFWYRQDPGLGLRLIYFSYDVKMKEKGDIPEGYSVSREKKERFSLILESASTNQTSMYLCASSAGRNTDTQYFGPGTRLTVL.

The chain uses TRBV28 and TRBJ2-3; D not resolved. Germline CDR1 reads MDHEN; CDR2 reads SYDVKM. The CDR3 length is 14 residues. Trimming left V 3 bases short and J 4 bases short, with 11 bases between. CDR3 DNA sequence: TGTGCCAGCAGTTTCGGCCCTATCCCAGATACGCAGTATTTT. Its translation: CASSFGPIPDTQYF.

This clonotype was observed a handful of times. The chain joins TRBV12-3 or TRBV12-4 to TRBJ1-1; maybe TRBD1 (5 bases). The V gene lost 3 bases and the J gene lost 0 bases, with 17 bases spanning the gap. CDR3 length: 17 residues. CDR3 in amino acids: CASSFGGRGTLNTEAFF. The CDR3 nucleotides are TGTGCCAGCAGTTTTGGGGGTAGAGGAACCTTGAACACTGAAGCTTTCTTT.

J is TRBJ1-1 and V is TRBV5-4; unclear D gene. This CDR3 spans 14 amino acids. Between the trimmed V and J ends, which lost 2 bases and 1 base, there was a span of 9 bases. Looked up from germline, CDR1 is SGHNT and CDR2 is YYREEE (reference sequence). CDR3 sequence reads: CASSFGTQNTEAFF. DNA of the CDR3: TGTGCCAGCAGCTTTGGTACCCAGAACACTGAAGCTTTCTTT.

This chain uses TRBV6-2 or TRBV6-3 with TRBJ2-1; D possibly uses TRBD1 or TRBD2 (5 bases each). The V gene lost 3 bases and the J gene lost 5 bases, with 20 bases spanning the gap. The CDR3 is 17 amino acids. CDR1 and CDR2 from the germline V gene are MNHEY and SVGEGT. The DNA of the CDR3 is TGTGCCAGCAGTTATAGTGCCCTCCGGATGGGGGACAATGAGCAGTTCTTC. Translated: CASSYSALRMGDNEQFF.

This clonotype has only a few counts. The genes are TRBV6-5 and TRBJ1-5; D unclear. V lost 2 bases and J 5 bases, leaving 7 bases between the germline ends. The CDR3 contains 13 residues. Germline CDR1 and CDR2: MNHEY and SVGAGI. The CDR3 DNA reads as TGTGCCAGCAGTTACAATACTTATCAGCCCCAGCATTTT. Protein sequence: CASSYNTYQPQHF.

V usage is TRBV7-9 and J usage is TRBJ1-4; D possibly corresponds to TRBD1 (5 bases). The CDR3 loop spans 14 amino acids. Germline loops: CDR1 SEHNR, CDR2 FQNEAQ (reference sequence). The ends were cut back, 3 bases at V and 4 bases at J, with 9 bases in the middle. The DNA for the CDR3 is TGTGCCAGCAGCTTTGGGGACTTTAATGAAAAACTGTTTTTT. Translated: CASSFGDFNEKLFF. Complete variable domain (other parts from reference TRBV7-9 and TRBJ1-4): DTGVSQNPRHKITKRGQNVTFRCDPISEHNRLYWYRQTLGQGPEFLTYFQNEAQLEKSRLLSDRFSAERPKGSFSTLEIQRTEQGDSAMYLCASSFGDFNEKLFFGSGTQLSVL.

A few counts support this clonotype. The chain uses TRBV6-5 and TRBJ2-4; D unclear. CDR3 length: 14 amino acids. Per germline, CDR1 MNHEY and CDR2 SVGAGI. Trimming took off 8 bases at V and 1 base at J, with 12 bases between the two ends. Here the CDR3 reads CASGSAGAKNIQYF. DNA of the CDR3: TGTGCCAGCGGTTCGGCTGGGGCCAAAAACATTCAGTACTTC.

Only a few counts were recorded for this clonotype. This sequence joins TRBV20-1 and TRBJ2-7; D is ambiguous. Trimming removed 3 bases at V and 0 bases at J, with 12 bases between. The CDR3 length is 14 residues. Germline V CDR1 and CDR2: DFQATT, SNEGSKA (reference sequence). The CDR3 nucleotides are TGCAGTGCTAGTTCTGGGAAGAGCTCCTACGAGCAGTACTTC. Translated: CSASSGKSSYEQYF.

This clonotype has ten or more counts. The chain's CDR3 is CASGWMNTEAFF. CDR3 sequence (DNA): TGTGCCAGCGGGTGGATGAACACTGAAGCTTTCTTT. This chain uses TRBV7-2 with TRBJ1-1; D gene ambiguous. Germline loops: CDR1 SGHTA, CDR2 FQGNSA. The V end was cut by 8 bases, the J end by 0 bases, with 7 bases between. The CDR3 runs 12 residues. Supplemented by reference TRBV7-2 and TRBJ1-1, the full variable domain reads GAGVSQSPSNKVTEKGKDVELRCDPISGHTALYWYRQSLGQGLEFLIYFQGNSAPDKSGLPSDRFSAERTGGSVSTLTIQRTQQEDSAVYLCASGWMNTEAFFGQGTRLTVV.

The CDR3 spells CASSDDRTYGYTF. The CDR3 DNA reads TGTGCCAGCAGCGACGACAGGACCTATGGCTACACCTTC. The rearrangement uses TRBV7-9 and TRBJ1-2; the D gene is possibly TRBD1 (6 bases). With 5 bases removed from V and 4 bases from J, the gap between germline ends came to 11 bases. The CDR3 runs to 13 residues. Germline V gene sequence: CDR1 SEHNR, CDR2 FQNEAQ (reference sequence).

The chain links TRBV28 to TRBJ2-1; D may be TRBD1 (6 bases). The CDR3 loop spans 18 amino acids. V lost 5 bases and J lost 2, with 22 bases in between. Germline CDR1 MDHEN, CDR2 SYDVKM. The CDR3 protein is CASSTKSSRGRPYNEQFF. The CDR3, as DNA: TGTGCCAGCAGTACGAAGTCCTCCAGGGGACGTCCCTACAATGAGCAGTTCTTC.

This chain joins TRBV7-8 and TRBJ1-4; D not certain. The CDR3 has 16 amino acids. Per germline, CDR1 SGHVS and CDR2 FQNEAQ. V was shortened by 6 bases and J by 1 base, with 15 bases between the two germline ends. The CDR3 spells CASSHREARTNEKLFF. Here the CDR3 DNA reads TGTGCCAGCAGTCACCGGGAGGCGCGAACTAATGAAAAACTGTTTTTT.

The rearrangement uses TRBV19 and TRBJ2-7, with TRBD1 matching 7 bases. Germline V gene lookup returns CDR1 LNHDA and CDR2 SQIVND (reference sequence). The CDR3 totals 12 residues. V lost 8 bases and J lost 1; bases outside the gene matches: 2. This CDR3 is CASSDRSYEQYF. The CDR3, as DNA: TGTGCCAGTTCGGACAGGTCCTACGAGCAGTACTTC.

This clonotype was observed many times. V gene TRBV7-6 combines with J gene TRBJ2-7; D ambiguous. The CDR3 covers 15 residues. V lost 0 bases and J lost 4, with 13 bases in between. Germline CDR1 SGHVS, CDR2 FNYEAQ. CDR3 sequence: CASSLAGGRVYEQYF. For the CDR3, the DNA is TGTGCCAGCAGCTTAGCGGGTGGCAGAGTGTACGAGCAGTACTTC.

The V and J genes are TRBV7-2 and TRBJ2-3; 8 bases match TRBD2. Germline V lookup: CDR1 SGHTA, CDR2 FQGNSA. With V trimmed by 1 base and J by 2 bases, 8 bases remained unmatched. The CDR3 extends over 17 amino acids. CDR3 DNA sequence: TGTGCCAGCAGCTTAGACTGGTACGGGAGGGACACAGATACGCAGTATTTT. This sequence encodes CASSLDWYGRDTDTQYF.

This clonotype was detected only a few times. This rearrangement joins TRBV12-3 or TRBV12-4 to TRBJ1-1; D remains unclear. This CDR3 is built from 14 residues. V was pared by 6 bases and J by 3 bases, with 14 bases between. CDR3 nucleotides: TGTGCCAGCAGGGATGGCCGACCGGACACTGAAGCTTTCTTT. Protein: CASRDGRPDTEAFF.

Remarks on this clonotype: A junction end diverges from the germline sequence, so it may reflect a read error. This sequence joins TRBV19 and TRBJ1-1; no reliable D call. CDR3 length: 13 residues. The germline gives CDR1 LNHDA, CDR2 SQIVND (reference sequence). For the CDR3, the DNA is TGTGCCAGTAGTATACAGGAGGCCACTGAAGATTTCTTT. Its translation is CASSIQEATEDFF.

This clonotype was recorded many times. The J gene is TRBJ2-7, the V gene TRBV7-2; weak D call: TRBD2 (5 bases). V was trimmed by 1 base and J by 0 bases, leaving 7 bases between them. CDR3 length: 14 amino acids. Germline CDR1 SGHTA, CDR2 FQGNSA. The CDR3 region has the DNA TGTGCCAGCAGCTTAGGTCGGGGCTCCTACGAGCAGTACTTC. Its protein is CASSLGRGSYEQYF.

This chain uses TRBV7-6 with TRBJ2-3; maybe TRBD1 (6 bases). Germline values: CDR1 SGHVS, CDR2 FNYEAQ. CDR3 length: 15 amino acids. Trimming took 6 bases from V and 2 from J, leaving 15 bases between them. The CDR3 is CASSQGPENTDTQYF. CDR3 coding DNA: TGTGCCAGCAGTCAGGGGCCCGAAAACACAGATACGCAGTATTTT.

This clonotype was detected a few times. This chain joins TRBV6-2 or TRBV6-3 and TRBJ2-7; 10 nucleotides match TRBD2. Per the germline V gene, CDR1 is MNHEY and CDR2 is SVGEGT. V dropped 8 bases and J dropped 3; count of bases not matched to a gene: 4. CDR3 length: 13 residues. CDR3 region: CASGLADLYEQYF. For the CDR3, the DNA is TGTGCCAGCGGACTAGCGGACCTCTACGAGCAGTACTTC.